Below, one T cell receptor (beta chain) is given with its context. What it recognizes is unknown. TCRdb called the reads again in MiXCR, with one record for every CDR3 protein. The data contain more than 110,000 distinct CDR3 sequences, 25% to 35% of them singletons. Trimming removed 4 bases from V and 4 bases from J; junction bases left unmatched: 7. This CDR3 is built from 17 residues. Germline CDR1 KGHDR, CDR2 SFDVKD. This specimen comes from a study of T cell repertoires in cytomegalovirus infection. On the study more broadly: Epitope selection comprised recently identified HLA-C-restricted CMV epitopes and well-studied HLA-B-restricted CMV epitopes. Public TCR beta signatures marked donors with CMV infection and the matching HLA.

Study conclusions and caveats: Dominating the ex vivo response were TCR beta clonotypes that were CMV-specific and HLA-C-restricted.

The sequence was obtained from a human donor in good health (CMV status not recorded). Some clones in this sample may be carry-over from other donors' samples. This specimen was CD8+ T cells from cultured PBMCs, taken from culture after CMV antigen stimulation. The rearrangement uses TRBV24-1 and TRBJ2-1; TRBD2 aligns across 12 bases. The CDR3 here is CATSETTSGGIYNEQFF. In nucleotides, the CDR3 is TGTGCCACCAGTGAAACAACTAGCGGGGGGATTTACAATGAGCAGTTCTTC.